The source of this T cell receptor (beta chain) is a study of blood T cell repertoires in COVID-19. In the study overall: Some COVID-19 samples were acute and others convalescent; all came from the United States, Italy and Spain. T cells, B-cell-depleted T cells, or PBMCs supplied cDNA or gDNA.

Study processing details: Estimates of nucleated cell counts were drawn from the amplification of reference gene primers. Produced via immunoSEQ multiplex PCR; TCRdb's table is partial and in-frame only. V, J and clone size are those of that table, while D and trimming were read from the DNA. This sample has under 200,000 clones; 80% to 90% occur once, and the top ten carry around 19%. V lost 8 bases, J lost 8 bases, and 18 bases lay in between. The V gene's germline CDR1 is GTSNPN and CDR2 SVGIG (reference sequence). The CDR3 has 12 amino acids. The chain combines TRBV30 with TRBJ1-2; D might be TRBD1 (6 bases). Sequencing input: peripheral blood. The receptor was derived from a woman in her sixties or seventies who had recovered from COVID-19. The CDR3 is CAGGRGWGGYTF. In DNA form, the CDR3 reads TGTGCCGGGGGCCGGGGGTGGGGAGGCTACACCTTC.